This is a list of T cell receptor beta chains from one sample in a study of tumor and adjacent non-tumor tissue in lung cancer. TCRdb re-called the multiplex PCR reads with MiXCR, one entry per CDR3 protein. The sample holds some 90,000 distinct CDR3 sequences, roughly 62% seen once. Material: lung tumor tissue. Receptors were obtained from a man aged 65-85 years with non-small cell lung cancer. The conserved cysteine and the conserved F or W are not part of the CDR3 here.

V gene	J gene	CDR3 protein
TRBV29-1	TRBJ2-1	SVRQEIRVGNQF
TRBV11-2	TRBJ2-7	ASTSGFTSYEQY
TRBV6-5	TRBJ1-4	ASTDRGGGEKLF
TRBV5-5	TRBJ2-5	ASKRLEGETQY
TRBV6-1	TRBJ2-4	ASSATGGRDIQH
TRBV5-1	TRBJ2-7	ANSLEGQWGERY
TRBV6-6	TRBJ2-2	ASSWDSGTGELF
TRBV20-1	TRBJ2-1	SARETGEDNEQF
TRBV6-1	TRBJ2-7	ASREPGQGSYEQY
TRBV6-1	TRBJ2-1	ASTPAGGRGDEQF
TRBV5-5	TRBJ1-2	ASRLSIRPPSYYT
TRBV4-1	TRBJ2-1	ATSGAGRNEQF
TRBV11-2	TRBJ2-5	ASSWTRTDQEIRY
TRBV11-3	TRBJ2-2	ASSLPKTGGTGEMF
TRBV20-1	TRBJ2-7	CAILAGYEQY
TRBV11-2	TRBJ2-7	ASSLGTAYEQY
TRBV28	TRBJ2-2	ASVIGTKTGELF
TRBV10-2	TRBJ2-7	ASSPRGDSYEQY
TRBV20-1	TRBJ1-1	SARGTAEAF
TRBV11-1	TRBJ2-1	ASSFTGQISSGGARKQF
TRBV28	TRBJ1-1	ASSQGTAWGEAF
TRBV11-2	TRBJ2-5	ASSLGHDYQETQY
TRBV12-3/TRBV12-4	TRBJ1-5	ASSLNRGPIYSNQPQH
TRBV20-1	TRBJ1-4	SAREAGANRDEKLF
TRBV20-1	TRBJ1-5	SACPAGGLSNQSQH
TRBV12-3/TRBV12-4	TRBJ2-2	ASSPLILSGELF
TRBV11-2	TRBJ2-2	TSSLGRGRTGESF
TRBV2	TRBJ1-2	ASSEGDGYT
TRBV9	TRBJ2-5	ASSVDETQW
TRBV29-1	TRBJ2-2	IVKSRESGELF
TRBV4-1	TRBJ2-2	ASSLGLVGAAGELF
TRBV11-2	TRBJ2-5	ASSLEFGLAGRGIQETQY
TRBV20-1	TRBJ2-4	SAGQGTENIQY
TRBV6-1	TRBJ1-5	ASSEARGFQPQH
TRBV5-6	TRBJ2-7	ASSSRLASPKSYEQY
TRBV5-6	TRBJ2-5	ASSLDLEETQY
TRBV5-1	TRBJ2-5	ASSLGHLGETQY
TRBV28	TRBJ2-3	TSSRVSTDTQY
TRBV12-3/TRBV12-4	TRBJ2-3	ASRGGGTDTQY
TRBV10-3	TRBJ2-2	VITYTGELF
TRBV5-5	TRBJ2-2	ANIQGLGTGELF
TRBV20-1	TRBJ2-5	SARGAGDQETQY
TRBV5-6	TRBJ2-2	ASLVPGSTTNTGELF
TRBV7-8	TRBJ2-7	ASSLTALYYDQC
TRBV11-2	TRBJ2-7	AGSLGGPYEQY
TRBV7-9	TRBJ2-3	ASSLVGTSTDTQY
TRBV5-1	TRBJ2-6	ASSSQGATAGANVLT
TRBV11-1	TRBJ2-2	ASSPGDAGGGELF
TRBV6-6	TRBJ2-7	ASSSRQRLVAYEQY
TRBV25-1	TRBJ2-3	ASSGTGSGLDTQY
TRBV29-1	TRBJ2-7	SIGGTRGGYDQY
TRBV20-1	TRBJ2-2	SANRQVPGELF
TRBV7-9	TRBJ2-1	ASNPQRGDYNEQF
TRBV11-3	TRBJ2-2	VSSQQGNTGELF
TRBV29-1	TRBJ1-5	SVAGSPNQPQH